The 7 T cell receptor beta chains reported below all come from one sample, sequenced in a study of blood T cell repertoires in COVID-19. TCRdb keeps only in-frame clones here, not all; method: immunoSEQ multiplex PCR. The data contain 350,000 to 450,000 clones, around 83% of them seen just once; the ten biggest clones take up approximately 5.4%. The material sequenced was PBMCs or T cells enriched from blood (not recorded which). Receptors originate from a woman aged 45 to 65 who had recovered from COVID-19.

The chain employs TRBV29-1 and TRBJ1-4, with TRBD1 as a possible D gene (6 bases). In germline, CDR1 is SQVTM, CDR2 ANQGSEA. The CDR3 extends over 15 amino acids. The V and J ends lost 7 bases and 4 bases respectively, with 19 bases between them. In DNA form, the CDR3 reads TGCAGCGCCACTAAATGGACAGACGGTAATGAAAAACTGTTTTTT. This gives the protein CSATKWTDGNEKLFF.

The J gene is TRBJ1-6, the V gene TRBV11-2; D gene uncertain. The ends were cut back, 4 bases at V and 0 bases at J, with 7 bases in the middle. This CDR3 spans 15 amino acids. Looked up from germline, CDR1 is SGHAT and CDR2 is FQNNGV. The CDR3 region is CASSSMSSYNSPLHF. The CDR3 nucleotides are TGTGCCAGCAGCTCGATGAGCTCCTATAATTCACCCCTCCACTTT. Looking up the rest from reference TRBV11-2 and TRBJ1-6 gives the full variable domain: EAGVAQSPRYKIIEKRQSVAFWCNPISGHATLYWYQQILGQGPKLLIQFQNNGVVDDSQLPKDRFSAERLKGVDSTLKIQPAKLEDSAVYLCASSSMSSYNSPLHFGNGTRLTVT.

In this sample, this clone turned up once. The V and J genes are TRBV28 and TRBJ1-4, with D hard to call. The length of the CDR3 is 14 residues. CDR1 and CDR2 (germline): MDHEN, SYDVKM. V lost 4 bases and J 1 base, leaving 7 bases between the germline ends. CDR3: CASSWYRTNEKLFF. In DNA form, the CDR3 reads TGTGCCAGCAGTTGGTACAGAACTAATGAAAAACTGTTTTTT.

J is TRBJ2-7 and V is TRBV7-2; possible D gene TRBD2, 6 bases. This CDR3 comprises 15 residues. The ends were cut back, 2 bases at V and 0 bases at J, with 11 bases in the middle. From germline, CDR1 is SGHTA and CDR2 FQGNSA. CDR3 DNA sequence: TGTGCCAGCAGCTTATCTGGCGGGGTCTCCTACGAGCAGTACTTC. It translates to CASSLSGGVSYEQYF. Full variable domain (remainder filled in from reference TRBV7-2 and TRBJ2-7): GAGVSQSPSNKVTEKGKDVELRCDPISGHTALYWYRQSLGQGLEFLIYFQGNSAPDKSGLPSDRFSAERTGGSVSTLTIQRTQQEDSAVYLCASSLSGGVSYEQYFGPGTRLTVT.

The CDR3 sequence: CASRIGGDGTEAFF. CDR3 nucleotides: TGTGCCAGCCGGATCGGGGGGGACGGCACTGAAGCTTTCTTT. The chain employs TRBV7-9 and TRBJ1-1; TRBD1 might be the D (5 bases). This CDR3 contains 14 residues. Per the germline V gene, CDR1 is SEHNR and CDR2 is FQNEAQ (reference sequence). Trimming pared 8 bases from V and 4 bases from J, leaving 17 bases between. Based on the CDR3 plus reference TRBV7-9 and TRBJ1-1, the full variable domain is DTGVSQNPRHKITKRGQNVTFRCDPISEHNRLYWYRQTLGQGPEFLTYFQNEAQLEKSRLLSDRFSAERPKGSFSTLEIQRTEQGDSAMYLCASRIGGDGTEAFFGQGTRLTVV.

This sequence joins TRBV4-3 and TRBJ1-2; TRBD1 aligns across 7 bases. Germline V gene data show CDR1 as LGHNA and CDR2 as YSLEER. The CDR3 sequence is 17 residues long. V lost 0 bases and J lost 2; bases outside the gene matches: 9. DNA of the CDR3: TGCGCCAGCAGCCAAGAGACGACAGGGTGGGGGAACTATGGCTACACCTTC. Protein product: CASSQETTGWGNYGYTF.

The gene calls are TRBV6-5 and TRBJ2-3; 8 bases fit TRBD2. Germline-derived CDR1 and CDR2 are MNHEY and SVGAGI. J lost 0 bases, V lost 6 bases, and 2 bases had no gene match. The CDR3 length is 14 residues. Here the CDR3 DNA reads TGTGCCAGCAGCGCTAGCGGGAGCACAGATACGCAGTATTTT. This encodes CASSASGSTDTQYF.